The 30 T cell receptor beta chains below come from one sample, sequenced in a study of Tregs in tolerant kidney transplant recipients. Sequencing was performed with immunoSEQ multiplex PCR; in TCRdb, only in-frame clones are kept and a portion is missing. The sample consists of approximately 98,000 clones, 85% to 90% of them appearing once. The sequenced sample was CD4+ T cells from blood, obtained before the transplant. All receptors derive from a human donor who received a combined kidney and bone marrow transplant.

The rearrangement uses TRBV12-1 and TRBJ2-7; whether TRBD1, the table's D call, matches the DNA was not checked. TRBV12-1 is marked as a pseudogene. The CDR3 has 15 amino acids. The CDR3, as DNA: TGTGCCAGCAGCCGGTGTATCTGGGACAAAAACGAGCAGTACTTC. Translating gives CASSRCIWDKNEQYF.

This chain connects TRBV5-4 to TRBJ1-1; the D gene is possibly TRBD1 (6 bases). Germline V gene sequence: CDR1 SGHNT, CDR2 YYREEE (reference sequence). V was clipped by 3 bases and J by 5 bases, with 11 bases between them. The CDR3 extends over 13 amino acids. The CDR3 DNA reads as TGTGCCAGCAGCTCATACAGGGCTACTGAAGCTTTCTTT. Translating it yields CASSSYRATEAFF.

The V gene is TRBV5-1, the J gene TRBJ1-2; D unresolved. V gave up 7 bases and J gave up 5 bases, with 21 bases separating them. CDR3 length: 15 residues. Germline V gene sequence: CDR1 SGHRS, CDR2 YFSETQ. CDR3 in DNA: TGCGCCAGCCTGGAGGGCCCGGACCCCTCTTATGGCTACACCTTC. Amino acids: CASLEGPDPSYGYTF.

This clone was recorded only once. The chain has TRBV7-6 and TRBJ2-3; no reliable D call. V lost 1 base and J 4 bases, leaving 9 bases between the germline ends. CDR3 length: 14 residues. Germline CDR1 and CDR2: SGHVS and FNYEAQ. DNA of the CDR3: TGTGCCAGCAGCTTAGACGCGGTGGCAGATACGCAGTATTTT. Protein sequence: CASSLDAVADTQYF. Variable domain in full (rest from reference TRBV7-6 and TRBJ2-3): GAGVSQSPRYKVTKRGQDVALRCDPISGHVSLYWYRQALGQGPEFLTYFNYEAQQDKSGLPNDRFSAERPEGSISTLTIQRTEQRDSAMYRCASSLDAVADTQYFGPGTRLTVL.

V is TRBV7-2 and J is TRBJ2-7; maybe TRBD2 (5 bases). CDR1 and CDR2 from the germline V gene are SGHTA and FQGNSA. V was shortened by 4 bases and J by 7 bases, with 14 bases between the two germline ends. This CDR3 has 13 residues. In nucleotides, the CDR3 is TGTGCCAGCAGCTACGAGGGTCTGTTTGAGCAGTACTTC. It specifies CASSYEGLFEQYF.

The V call is TRBV29-1, the J call TRBJ1-1; possible D gene TRBD1, 6 bases. This CDR3 contains 13 residues. Trimming left V 6 bases short and J 1 base short, with 12 bases between. The germline CDR1 and CDR2 sequences are SQVTM and ANQGSEA. Written as DNA, the CDR3 is TGCAGCGTCGGGACATTCCGGAACACTGAAGCTTTCTTT. Its protein is CSVGTFRNTEAFF.

The chain links TRBV7-9 to TRBJ2-7; D is perhaps TRBD1 (6 bases). With 7 bases removed from V and 1 base from J, the gap between germline ends came to 8 bases. Germline assignment: CDR1 SEHNR and CDR2 FQNEAQ (reference sequence). CDR3 length: 12 amino acids. CDR3 sequence reads: CASTTGSYEQYF. The CDR3, as DNA: TGTGCCAGCACCACAGGGTCCTACGAGCAGTACTTC.

This chain uses TRBV6-5 with TRBJ2-7, with TRBD2 identical over 7 bases. V lost 5 bases to trimming and J lost 1 base; unmatched junction nucleotides: 8. Germline assignment: CDR1 MNHEY and CDR2 SVGAGI. The CDR3 length is 15 residues. CDR3 residues: CASSRGGILSYEQYF. In DNA form, the CDR3 reads TGTGCCAGCAGTCGGGGAGGGATCCTATCCTACGAGCAGTACTTC.

The genes are TRBV19 and TRBJ1-5; D perhaps matches TRBD1 (6 bases). This CDR3 contains 16 residues. V was trimmed by 0 bases and J by 4 bases, leaving 13 bases between them. Per germline, CDR1 LNHDA and CDR2 SQIVND (reference sequence). CDR3 DNA: TGTGCCAGTAGTATAGAGGGGGGGGGCCGAAATCAGCCCCAGCATTTT. It codes for CASSIEGGGRNQPQHF.

The rearrangement uses TRBV4-3 and TRBJ2-7; tentative D call: TRBD2 (6 bases). The CDR3 spans 13 residues. V was clipped by 0 bases and J by 9 bases, with 12 bases between them. Germline assignment: CDR1 LGHNA and CDR2 YSLEER. The DNA for the CDR3 is TGCGCCAGCAGCCAAGATCTGGGGGGAGGGCAGTACTTC. Translating it yields CASSQDLGGGQYF.

V and J are TRBV15 and TRBJ1-2; 10 bases align to TRBD1. Germline values: CDR1 LNHNV, CDR2 YYDKDF (reference sequence). Trimming cost V 1 base and J 3 bases; bases outside gene matches: 5. The CDR3 is 16 residues long. The CDR3: CATSRGGTGADYGYTF. CDR3 nucleotide sequence: TGTGCCACCAGCAGAGGAGGGACAGGGGCCGACTATGGCTACACCTTC.

The chain is built from TRBV15 and TRBJ2-1; 8 bases are shared with TRBD2. CDR1 is LNHNV, CDR2 YYDKDF, per germline (reference sequence). CDR3 length: 15 residues. V lost 0 bases to trimming and J lost 4 bases; unmatched junction nucleotides: 2. CDR3 sequence reads: CATSRERGEYNEQFF. The CDR3 DNA sequence: TGTGCCACCAGCAGAGAGCGGGGGGAATACAATGAGCAGTTCTTC.

The chain combines TRBV6-1 with TRBJ1-4; D possibly corresponds to TRBD1 (5 bases). CDR3 length: 15 residues. Germline V gene lookup returns CDR1 MNHNS and CDR2 SASEGT. V shed 5 bases and J shed 4 bases, with 14 bases lying between them. The CDR3 sequence: CASSLAGTNNEKLFF. In nucleotides, the CDR3 is TGTGCCAGCAGTTTAGCCGGGACTAATAATGAAAAACTGTTTTTT.

The chain is built from TRBV6-6 and TRBJ1-3; D is possibly TRBD1 (6 bases). CDR3 length: 15 residues. Trimming took off 6 bases at V and 0 bases at J, with 12 bases between the two ends. The germline CDR1 and CDR2 sequences are MNHNY and SVGAGI (reference sequence). CDR3 amino acids: CASRGDTYSGNTIYF. CDR3 coding DNA: TGTGCCAGCAGGGGGGACACGTACTCTGGAAACACCATATATTTT.

The chain employs TRBV2 and TRBJ2-7; 7 bases match TRBD1. V shed 5 bases and J 1 base; nucleotides not matched to a gene: 11. There are 16 residues in the CDR3. Germline-derived CDR1 and CDR2 are SNHLY and FYNNEI. CDR3 sequence reads: CASSPGTVWGSYEQYF. The CDR3 DNA reads TGTGCCAGCAGTCCTGGGACAGTGTGGGGGTCCTACGAGCAGTACTTC.

The CDR3 reads CASSSPEGQGSQETQYF. In DNA, the CDR3 is TGCGCCAGCAGCTCGCCTGAGGGACAGGGTTCCCAAGAGACCCAGTACTTC. This chain uses TRBV5-1 with TRBJ2-5, with TRBD1 matching 9 bases. This CDR3 comprises 17 residues. V shed 3 bases, J shed 1 base, and the junction held 10 bases outside the gene matches. Germline V lookup: CDR1 SGHRS, CDR2 YFSETQ. The whole variable domain, filled in from reference TRBV5-1 and TRBJ2-5, reads KAGVTQTPRYLIKTRGQQVTLSCSPISGHRSVSWYQQTPGQGLQFLFEYFSETQRNKGNFPGRFSGRQFSNSRSEMNVSTLELGDSALYLCASSSPEGQGSQETQYFGPGTRLLVL.

This rearrangement joins TRBV7-2 to TRBJ1-1, with TRBD1 as a possible D gene (5 bases). Deletions cut 2 bases from V and 7 bases from J, with 14 bases between. The CDR3 contains 14 residues. Germline V gene data show CDR1 as SGHTA and CDR2 as FQGNSA. The CDR3 region is CASSLMGGVFEAFF. CDR3 DNA sequence: TGTGCCAGCAGCTTAATGGGGGGTGTGTTTGAAGCTTTCTTT.

This chain uses TRBV25-1 with TRBJ1-4; the match to TRBD1 covers 9 bases. V lost 6 bases, J lost 8 bases, and 4 bases stayed unmatched. The CDR3 is made up of 13 amino acids. The V gene's germline CDR1 is MGHDK and CDR2 SYGVNS. The CDR3 sequence: CASRGQGYEKLFF. Written as DNA, the CDR3 is TGTGCCAGCAGGGGACAGGGATACGAAAAACTGTTTTTT. Full variable domain (outside the CDR3, taken from reference TRBV25-1 and TRBJ1-4): EADIYQTPRYLVIGTGKKITLECSQTMGHDKMYWYQQDPGMELHLIHYSYGVNSTEKGDLSSESTVSRIRTEHFPLTLESARPSHTSQYLCASRGQGYEKLFFGSGTQLSVL.

The rearrangement links TRBV27 to TRBJ2-2; a weak D match, TRBD2 (5 bases). Germline V gene lookup returns CDR1 MNHEY and CDR2 SMNVEV (reference sequence). Trimming took off 6 bases at V and 4 bases at J, with 12 bases between the two ends. This CDR3 contains 14 residues. The DNA for the CDR3 is TGTGCCAGCAGCCGCGGACTGGGCACCGGGGAGCTGTTTTTT. This translates into CASSRGLGTGELFF.

In its sample, this clone was seen a few times. V gene TRBV18 combines with J gene TRBJ2-3; tentatively, D is TRBD2 (6 bases). Trimming left V 4 bases short and J 0 bases short, with 11 bases between. This CDR3 comprises 15 residues. CDR1 and CDR2 (germline): KGHSH, LQKENI. CDR3 DNA sequence: TGTGCCAGCTCACGGGGTAGCGGAAGCACAGATACGCAGTATTTT. Its translation is CASSRGSGSTDTQYF.

The chain combines TRBV28 with TRBJ1-5; possible D gene TRBD1, 6 bases. V was trimmed by 5 bases and J by 1 base, leaving 21 bases between them. The CDR3 consists of 18 residues. Germline loops: CDR1 MDHEN, CDR2 SYDVKM. CDR3 loop: CASSPTGHRTGSNQPQHF. The DNA for the CDR3 is TGTGCCAGCAGTCCTACGGGACATCGGACCGGGAGCAATCAGCCCCAGCATTTT.

The chain links TRBV2 to TRBJ2-7, with a possible D match to TRBD1 (5 bases). Germline V gene sequence: CDR1 SNHLY, CDR2 FYNNEI. The V gene lost 4 bases and the J gene lost 6 bases, with 13 bases spanning the gap. The CDR3 has 13 amino acids. CDR3 in DNA: TGTGCCAGCAGTGTTGCTCAGGGTCGCGAGCAGTACTTC. It specifies CASSVAQGREQYF.

As concerns this clone: At one end the junction does not follow the germline gene, possibly because of a read error. The rearrangement joins TRBV6-5 to TRBJ1-2, with 11 bases matching TRBD1. Germline assignment: CDR1 MNHEY and CDR2 SVGAGI. CDR3 size: 14 residues. The DNA for the CDR3 is TGTGCCAGCAGTCCCCCCGAGGACAGGGGGCGGCGAGACTTC. It encodes CASSPPEDRGRRDF.

This clone has a handful of counts. The chain carries TRBV2 and TRBJ1-2, with 9 bases matching TRBD1. There are 13 residues in the CDR3. V gave up 7 bases and J gave up 4 bases; unmatched junction bases: 4. Germline CDR1 is SNHLY and CDR2 is FYNNEI. The CDR3 DNA reads as TGTGCCAGCAAACCGGGACAGGGCTATGGCTACACCTTC. It translates to CASKPGQGYGYTF. Full variable domain (outside the CDR3, taken from reference TRBV2 and TRBJ1-2): EPEVTQTPSHQVTQMGQEVILRCVPISNHLYFYWYRQILGQKVEFLVSFYNNEISEKSEIFDDQFSVERPDGSNFTLKIRSTKLEDSAMYFCASKPGQGYGYTFGSGTRLTVV.

This sequence joins TRBV29-1 and TRBJ1-3; 9 nucleotides match TRBD1. This CDR3 is built from 15 residues. V dropped 4 bases and J dropped 6; count of bases not matched to a gene: 10. Germline-derived CDR1 and CDR2 are SQVTM and ANQGSEA. CDR3: CSVATVDRGVNTIYF. The CDR3 nucleotides are TGCAGCGTTGCCACTGTTGACAGGGGGGTAAACACCATATATTTT.

This clone has only one observation. The CDR3 here is CASSPPEYSNQPQHF. The CDR3 DNA reads TGTGCCAGTAGTCCCCCGGAGTATAGCAATCAGCCCCAGCATTTT. This chain connects TRBV19 to TRBJ1-5; D uncertain. The CDR3 totals 15 residues. Trimming shortened V by 5 bases and J by 0 bases, and 11 bases separated the two germline ends. Germline V CDR1 and CDR2: LNHDA, SQIVND (reference sequence).

The chain is built from TRBV7-2 and TRBJ2-2; 9 positions match TRBD2. Germline CDR1 reads SGHTA; CDR2 reads FQGNSA. V gave up 6 bases and J gave up 6 bases; unmatched junction bases: 5. The CDR3 extends over 14 amino acids. The CDR3 here is CASRAGGPPGELFF. In DNA form, the CDR3 reads TGTGCCAGCAGGGCGGGAGGGCCCCCCGGGGAGCTGTTTTTT.

The gene calls are TRBV7-7 and TRBJ2-7; 10 bases match TRBD2. Germline loops: CDR1 SSHAT, CDR2 FNYEAQ (reference sequence). This CDR3 contains 17 residues. Trimming removed 5 bases from V and 2 bases from J; junction bases left unmatched: 12. The CDR3 loop is CASSPGVAGGPPYEQYF. CDR3 DNA sequence: TGTGCCAGCAGCCCCGGGGTAGCGGGGGGCCCCCCCTACGAGCAGTACTTC. The full variable domain, its missing parts supplied by reference TRBV7-7 and TRBJ2-7, is GAGVSQSPRYKVTKRGQDVTLRCDPISSHATLYWYQQALGQGPEFLTYFNYEAQPDKSGLPSDRFSAERPEGSISTLTIQRTEQRDSAMYRCASSPGVAGGPPYEQYFGPGTRLTVT.

This chain joins TRBV4-3 and TRBJ1-1; the match to TRBD1 covers 12 bases. CDR1 is LGHNA and CDR2 is YSLEER in the germline V gene. V was clipped by 0 bases and J by 4 bases; unmatched bases: 9. The CDR3 extends over 18 amino acids. In DNA, the CDR3 is TGCGCCAGCAGCCAAGATCTAAAGGGACAGGGGGCAATCACTGAAGCTTTCTTT. Amino acid sequence: CASSQDLKGQGAITEAFF.

The rearrangement joins TRBV9 to TRBJ1-1; 7 nucleotides line up with TRBD1. The CDR3 consists of 14 residues. V lost 3 bases, J lost 0 bases, and 2 bases stayed unmatched. The germline gives CDR1 SGDLS, CDR2 YYNGEE. CDR3 in amino acids: CASSAGQMNTEAFF. CDR3 coding DNA: TGTGCCAGCAGCGCGGGACAGATGAACACTGAAGCTTTCTTT.